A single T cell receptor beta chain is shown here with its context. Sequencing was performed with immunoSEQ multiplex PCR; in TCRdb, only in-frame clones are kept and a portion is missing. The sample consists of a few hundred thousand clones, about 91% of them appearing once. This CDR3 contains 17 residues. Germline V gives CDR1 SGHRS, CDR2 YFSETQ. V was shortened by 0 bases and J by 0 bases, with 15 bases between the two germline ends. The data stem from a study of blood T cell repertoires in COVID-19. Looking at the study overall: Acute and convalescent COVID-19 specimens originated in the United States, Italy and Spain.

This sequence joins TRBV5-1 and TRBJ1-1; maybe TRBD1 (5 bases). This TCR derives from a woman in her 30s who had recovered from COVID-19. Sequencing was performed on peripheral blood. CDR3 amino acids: CASSLEGRVTMNTEAFF. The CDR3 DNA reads TGCGCCAGCAGCTTGGAAGGCAGGGTAACGATGAACACTGAAGCTTTCTTT.